In its sample, the clone carrying this T cell receptor (beta chain) was seen once. Its specificity is unknown. This sample was included in a study of T cells after yellow fever vaccination. The wider study: The fractions with low cell numbers were processed using SMART-Seq v4 Ultra Low Input.

Findings and caveats of the study: One caveat is that FACS-sorted repertoires could contain abundant clonotypes contaminating from the bulk population.

By 5'RACE template switching, TCR cDNA was produced, with a universal primer site and UMIs added in the process. In TCRdb, the 5' RACE reads were re-called with MiXCR into one record per CDR3 protein. The sample includes fewer than 650,000 distinct CDR3 sequences, just over 20% seen only once; the top ten take about 15%. CDR1 DFQATT and CDR2 SNEGSKA come from the germline V gene (reference sequence). V lost 3 bases, J lost 8 bases, and 13 bases lay in between. This CDR3 has 12 residues. The source material was PBMCs, sampled roughly 20 days after the first yellow fever vaccination. The receptor's source is a man between 18 and 35 years old who received the YFV17D yellow fever vaccine. V is TRBV20-1 and J is TRBJ1-1; tentative D call: TRBD1 (6 bases). As DNA, the CDR3 is TGCAGTGCTAGGAACAGGGCAAGGGAAGCTTTCTTT. Encoded protein: CSARNRAREAFF.